What follows are 6 T cell receptor beta chains derived from one specimen sequenced in a study of blood T cell repertoires in COVID-19. Sequencing used immunoSEQ multiplex PCR; TCRdb keeps in-frame clones, though not all of them. Among a few hundred thousand clones listed, around four fifths were seen once. What was sequenced was peripheral blood. These receptors were collected from a woman of 80 years or more with COVID-19, enrolled during active disease.

The CDR3 DNA reads as TGTGCCAGCAGTGACTCAGGGTCGGGTCAGCCCCAGCATTTT. This encodes CASSDSGSGQPQHF. The chain links TRBV2 to TRBJ1-5; possibly TRBD1 for D (5 bases). The germline gives CDR1 SNHLY, CDR2 FYNNEI. The ends were cut back, 3 bases at V and 6 bases at J, with 12 bases in the middle. This CDR3 region has 14 residues.

The chain couples TRBV28 to TRBJ1-2; D is perhaps TRBD1 (5 bases). CDR1 and CDR2 from the germline V gene are MDHEN and SYDVKM. CDR3 length equals 15 residues. The V and J ends lost 6 bases and 4 bases respectively, with 18 bases between them. CDR3 bases: TGTGCCAGCAGCTTGACCCGGGACTCCGCCTATGGCTACACCTTC. Protein product: CASSLTRDSAYGYTF.

This clone was seen a single time. The chain links TRBV5-1 to TRBJ2-2; perhaps TRBD1 as D (6 bases). Germline V gives CDR1 SGHRS, CDR2 YFSETQ. The CDR3 is 15 residues long. Trimming left V 5 bases short and J 2 bases short, with 13 bases between. The CDR3 DNA is TGCGCCAGCAGTCCCGACAGGTTAAACACCGGGGAGCTGTTTTTT. This gives the protein CASSPDRLNTGELFF.

This clone was seen once. The chain links TRBV5-8 to TRBJ1-1; 7 bases are shared with TRBD1. Germline CDR1 is SGHTS and CDR2 is YDEGEE. The CDR3 totals 14 residues. Trimming took 6 bases from V and 0 from J; bases not matched to a gene: 5. Here the CDR3 reads CASTRQGLNTEAFF. The DNA for the CDR3 is TGTGCCAGCACCCGACAGGGACTGAACACTGAAGCTTTCTTT.

V gene TRBV29-1 combines with J gene TRBJ2-7, with 8 positions matching TRBD2. With 6 bases clipped from V and 3 bases from J, the junction kept 1 base outside the gene matches. Germline values: CDR1 SQVTM, CDR2 ANQGSEA. CDR3 size: 11 residues. The CDR3 reads CSVGTSYEQYF. The CDR3 DNA sequence: TGCAGCGTGGGGACTAGCTACGAGCAGTACTTC.

This clone was observed once. The chain uses TRBV7-2 and TRBJ2-2; 7 nucleotides align to TRBD1. The germline V gene encodes CDR1 SGHTA and CDR2 FQGNSA. This CDR3 contains 16 residues. Trimming at V came to 2 bases and at J to 1 base, leaving 4 bases not matched to a gene. The CDR3 sequence: CASSLRGQKNTGELFF. The DNA of the CDR3 is TGTGCCAGCAGCTTAAGGGGACAGAAGAACACCGGGGAGCTGTTTTTT.